This TCR beta chain originates from a study of blood T cell repertoires in COVID-19. For recovered donors of Cohort 3, there were two negative PCRs, clearance, or symptom resolution. The germline V gene has CDR1 SGHTA and CDR2 FQGNSA. V was clipped by 1 base and J by 9 bases; unmatched bases: 21. The CDR3 consists of 19 residues. In the original processing: Cell counts per sample came from amplifying reference gene primers. Repertoires were generated with immunoSEQ multiplex PCR, while TCRdb's copy carries only in-frame clones and drops some. That table gives V, J and clone size, and the DNA gave D and trimming. The repertoire holds about 380,000 clones, with 87% as singletons.

The receptor's source is a woman aged 25 to 45 who had recovered from COVID-19. Sequenced: PBMCs or T cells enriched from blood (not recorded which). This chain uses TRBV7-2 with TRBJ2-1; 7 bases agree with TRBD2. The CDR3 loop reads CASSLVPLGLAELMAEQFF. DNA of the CDR3: TGTGCCAGCAGCTTAGTCCCCCTCGGGCTAGCGGAACTTATGGCTGAGCAGTTCTTC.